Listed below are T cell receptor beta chains from one sample, sequenced in a study of control samples from healthy donors and cancer patients. Produced via immunoSEQ multiplex PCR; TCRdb's table is partial and in-frame only. The sample shows 150,000 or so clones, 80% to 95% of them seen only once. The sample was blood. These receptors all come from a man younger than 35 in good health. CDR3s include the opening cysteine and the closing phenylalanine or tryptophan. Each record gives: D gene, V gene, J gene, clone size, CDR3 protein, CDR3 DNA. D genes are given only for firm matches. Not all rows give a size; the values are once, few, many and, for expanded clones, a class.

d_gene: NA; v_gene: TRBV4-1; j_gene: TRBJ2-2; abundance: NA; CDR3aa: CASSRPYEAGVSGELFF; CDR3nt: TGCGCCAGCAGCCGGCCTTATGAGGCAGGCGTATCCGGGGAGCTGTTTTTT
d_gene: NA; v_gene: TRBV5-4; j_gene: TRBJ1-6; abundance: NA; CDR3aa: CASSAWNRVHSPLHF; CDR3nt: TGTGCCAGCAGCGCTTGGAACAGGGTTCATTCACCCCTCCACTTT
d_gene: NA; v_gene: TRBV4-1; j_gene: TRBJ1-5; abundance: NA; CDR3aa: CASSQDPGPMLPQHF; CDR3nt: TGCGCCAGCAGCCAAGATCCGGGCCCGATGCTGCCCCAGCATTTT
d_gene: NA; v_gene: TRBV3-1/TRBV3-2; j_gene: TRBJ2-7; abundance: NA; CDR3aa: CASSQGQIEQYF; CDR3nt: TGTGCCAGCAGCCAAGGACAGATCGAGCAGTACTTC
d_gene: NA; v_gene: TRBV30; j_gene: TRBJ2-2; abundance: NA; CDR3aa: CAWAIGVPGAGELFF; CDR3nt: TGTGCCTGGGCCATCGGGGTGCCAGGCGCCGGGGAGCTGTTTTTT
d_gene: NA; v_gene: TRBV2; j_gene: TRBJ1-2; abundance: NA; CDR3aa: CASRKQETGRSGGYTF; CDR3nt: TGTGCCAGCAGGAAGCAGGAGACGGGCCGCTCGGGAGGCTACACCTTC
d_gene: NA; v_gene: TRBV7-9; j_gene: TRBJ2-7; abundance: few; CDR3aa: CASSSRSYEQYF; CDR3nt: TGTGCCAGCAGCTCTAGATCCTACGAGCAGTACTTC
d_gene: TRBD2; v_gene: TRBV28; j_gene: TRBJ2-7; abundance: NA; CDR3aa: CASSLGGGPGEQYF; CDR3nt: TGTGCCAGCAGTCTTGGGGGAGGGCCGGGCGAGCAGTACTTC
d_gene: NA; v_gene: TRBV28; j_gene: TRBJ1-2; abundance: NA; CDR3aa: CASSFDTYGYTF; CDR3nt: TGTGCCAGCAGTTTTGATACCTATGGCTACACCTTC
d_gene: TRBD1; v_gene: TRBV15; j_gene: TRBJ2-1; abundance: NA; CDR3aa: CATSRSTGTVSNNEQFF; CDR3nt: TGTGCCACCAGCAGATCCACGGGGACAGTTAGTAACAATGAGCAGTTCTTC